Below, 25 T cell receptor beta chains from the same sample are listed, as sequenced in a study of shared clonotypes between healthy human individuals. The table came from immunoSEQ multiplex PCR; TCRdb's copy has only in-frame clones and leaves some out. This repertoire shows about 2.1 million clones, about 94% found once; its top ten account for more than 1.5%. Only CD45RO-negative cells positively selected for CCR7 counted as naive CD8 cells, so terminally differentiated effector memory CD45RA+ cells were excluded. The specimen was naive CD8+ T cells from PBMCs. Receptor source: a man aged 18 to 30 in good health. Some clones in this sample may be carry-over from other donors' samples.

This chain joins TRBV28 and TRBJ1-1, with no clear D. The CDR3 totals 13 residues. Germline V gene lookup returns CDR1 MDHEN and CDR2 SYDVKM. Trimming pared 8 bases from V and 1 base from J, leaving 11 bases between. CDR3 loop: CASVWSGNTEAFF. As DNA, the CDR3 is TGTGCCAGCGTTTGGAGCGGGAACACTGAAGCTTTCTTT.

Remarks on this clone: This same CDR3 is encoded by further DNA sequences in the sample. The chain is built from TRBV28 and TRBJ2-3; D is unclear. Germline V gene sequence: CDR1 MDHEN, CDR2 SYDVKM. The CDR3 covers 10 residues. V was cut by 6 bases and J by 8 bases, with 6 bases left in between. The CDR3 nucleotides are TGTGCCAGCAGCCTCGGTACGCAGTATTTT. Its protein is CASSLGTQYF. The full variable domain, its missing parts supplied by reference TRBV28 and TRBJ2-3, is DVKVTQSSRYLVKRTGEKVFLECVQDMDHENMFWYRQDPGLGLRLIYFSYDVKMKEKGDIPEGYSVSREKKERFSLILESASTNQTSMYLCASSLGTQYFGPGTRLTVL.

V usage is TRBV27 and J usage is TRBJ1-5; D unresolved. V lost 0 bases and J 11 bases, leaving 11 bases between the germline ends. The CDR3 contains 13 residues. Germline-derived CDR1 and CDR2 are MNHEY and SMNVEV (reference sequence). The CDR3 DNA follows: TGTGCCAGCAGTTTATCTCTCGGCGAGGCCCAGCATTTT. Amino acid sequence: CASSLSLGEAQHF.

V usage is TRBV29-1 and J usage is TRBJ2-6, with D hard to call. Trimming left V 6 bases short and J 1 base short, with 4 bases between. This CDR3 is 12 amino acids long. The germline CDR1 and CDR2 sequences are SQVTM and ANQGSEA. CDR3 protein: CSVGSGANVLTF. The DNA of the CDR3 is TGCAGCGTAGGGTCTGGGGCCAACGTCCTGACTTTC.

The chain carries TRBV6-5 and TRBJ2-1; 7 bases fit TRBD1. Germline V CDR1 and CDR2: MNHEY, SVGAGI. CDR3 length equals 13 residues. The junction had 3 bases not matched to a gene; V was cut back by 4 bases and J by 6 bases. CDR3 sequence: CASSWTGPNEQFF. The CDR3 DNA sequence: TGTGCCAGCAGTTGGACAGGACCCAATGAGCAGTTCTTC.

The J gene is TRBJ2-7, the V gene TRBV7-9; the D gene is possibly TRBD2 (5 bases). In germline, CDR1 is SEHNR, CDR2 FQNEAQ (reference sequence). V was pared by 3 bases and J by 5 bases, with 8 bases between. CDR3 length: 12 amino acids. In DNA form, the CDR3 reads TGTGCCAGCAGCTTGCCCGGGAACGAGCAGTACTTC. This codes for CASSLPGNEQYF.

As for this clone: Other DNA sequences within the sample encode an identical CDR3. This chain joins TRBV5-4 and TRBJ1-1; 10 positions agree with TRBD1. Trimming cost V 5 bases and J 5 bases; bases outside gene matches: 3. CDR1 and CDR2 (germline): SGHNT, YYREEE (reference sequence). The CDR3 has 13 residues. This CDR3 reads CASSPGQGTEAFF. Here the CDR3 DNA reads TGTGCCAGCAGTCCGGGACAGGGGACTGAAGCTTTCTTT.

The chain couples TRBV19 to TRBJ1-2; D unclear. The CDR3 extends over 13 amino acids. The V gene lost 9 bases and the J gene lost 8 bases, with 19 bases spanning the gap. Germline V gene data show CDR1 as LNHDA and CDR2 as SQIVND (reference sequence). CDR3 region: CASLNNLPSGYTF. The CDR3 coding sequence is TGTGCCAGCCTAAACAACCTCCCAAGCGGCTACACCTTC.

The V call is TRBV15, the J call TRBJ2-7, with D perhaps matching TRBD1 (6 bases). The CDR3 is 14 amino acids. The V and J ends lost 2 bases and 3 bases respectively, with 11 bases between them. CDR1 and CDR2 (germline): LNHNV, YYDKDF (reference sequence). CDR3 sequence (DNA): TGTGCCACCAGCAGATCCTCGGACAGCTACGAGCAGTACTTC. Protein sequence: CATSRSSDSYEQYF.

To note about this clone: The same CDR3 also results from other DNA sequences found in this sample. This chain uses TRBV27 with TRBJ1-2; D is unclear. The CDR3 is made up of 13 amino acids. V lost 3 bases, J lost 5 bases, and 10 bases lay in between. Looked up from germline, CDR1 is MNHEY and CDR2 is SMNVEV (reference sequence). The CDR3 sequence: CASSFSSGYGYTF. The CDR3 bases are TGTGCCAGCAGTTTCTCCTCGGGATATGGCTACACCTTC.

The chain joins TRBV30 to TRBJ2-1; D is unclear. CDR1 and CDR2 (germline): GTSNPN, SVGIG (reference sequence). The V end lost 4 bases, the J end lost 7 bases, and 11 bases lay between the germline ends. The CDR3 loop spans 12 amino acids. For the CDR3, the DNA is TGTGCCTGGACCAGACCCCAGAATGAGCAGTTCTTC. This encodes CAWTRPQNEQFF.

This chain links TRBV27 with TRBJ2-5; 7 bases map to TRBD1. The V segment lost 6 bases and the J segment 5 bases; nucleotides outside the gene matches: 15. Looked up from germline, CDR1 is MNHEY and CDR2 is SMNVEV (reference sequence). This CDR3 region has 16 residues. This chain's CDR3 is CASSPLSGRGSETQYF. The CDR3, as DNA: TGTGCCAGCAGCCCGCTTTCGGGCAGGGGGAGTGAGACCCAGTACTTC.

V gene TRBV4-3 combines with J gene TRBJ2-3, with D perhaps given as TRBD1 or TRBD2 (6 bases each). Deletions cut 2 bases from V and 2 bases from J, with 32 bases between. CDR1 and CDR2 (germline): LGHNA, YSLEER. The CDR3 has 22 amino acids. CDR3 sequence reads: CASSQRGWVGTQIRGDTDTQYF. The CDR3 DNA reads as TGCGCCAGCAGCCAAAGGGGGTGGGTAGGGACACAGATACGCGGGGACACAGATACGCAGTATTTT.

This clone has just one count. The chain carries TRBV10-3 and TRBJ2-7, with D possibly TRBD2 on 6 matching bases. The CDR3 extends over 13 amino acids. Trimming left V 11 bases short and J 4 bases short, with 18 bases between. Germline loops: CDR1 ENHRY, CDR2 SYGVKD. CDR3 amino acids: CASRGAGTYEQYF. The CDR3 DNA sequence: TGTGCCTCGCGCGGGGCCGGTACGTACGAGCAGTACTTC.

The rearrangement joins TRBV5-1 to TRBJ2-3; 11 positions match TRBD2. From germline, CDR1 is SGHRS and CDR2 YFSETQ. CDR3 length equals 18 residues. The V gene end was trimmed by 4 bases and the J gene end by 0 bases; junction bases not matched to a gene: 10. CDR3 in DNA: TGCGCCAGCAGCACGGGACTAGCGGCCCTCTCCAGCACAGATACGCAGTATTTT. Its translation: CASSTGLAALSSTDTQYF.

The chain has TRBV6-6 and TRBJ2-7, with 8 bases lining up with TRBD2. J gave up 4 bases and V 4 bases, and 6 bases lay outside the gene matches. There are 14 residues in the CDR3. Germline V lookup: CDR1 MNHNY, CDR2 SVGAGI (reference sequence). CDR3: CASSSLGGRYEQYF. CDR3 nucleotide sequence: TGTGCCAGCAGTTCTCTGGGCGGGAGGTACGAGCAGTACTTC.

This chain connects TRBV7-2 to TRBJ1-2; D unclear. The CDR3 extends over 12 amino acids. The V gene lost 5 bases and the J gene lost 8 bases, with 12 bases spanning the gap. CDR1 and CDR2 (germline): SGHTA, FQGNSA. CDR3 sequence: CASSQVRGGYTF. CDR3 coding DNA: TGTGCCAGCAGCCAGGTGCGAGGCGGCTACACCTTC.

The chain has TRBV27 and TRBJ2-7; 7 bases are shared with TRBD1. Germline V lookup: CDR1 MNHEY, CDR2 SMNVEV (reference sequence). The V and J ends lost 5 bases and 5 bases, in that order; junction bases with no gene match: 3. This CDR3 region has 12 residues. The CDR3 DNA follows: TGTGCCAGCAGTAGAGACAGGGACGAGCAGTACTTC. Translating gives CASSRDRDEQYF.

The V call is TRBV28, the J call TRBJ2-1; TRBD2 matches at 7 bases. Germline V gene lookup returns CDR1 MDHEN and CDR2 SYDVKM. V trimming: 6 bases; J trimming: 10 bases; junction bases outside the gene matches: 3. The CDR3 is 11 amino acids. The CDR3 bases are TGTGCCAGCAGCCTAGCGGTAGAGCAGTTCTTC. Its protein product is CASSLAVEQFF.

As to this clone: Other DNA sequences in this sample translate to the same CDR3. V usage is TRBV5-6 and J usage is TRBJ2-2; possible D gene TRBD1, 5 bases. Germline lookup yields CDR1 SGHDT and CDR2 YYEEEE. This CDR3 has 14 amino acids. The germline V and J ends were trimmed by 4 bases and 1 base, with 8 bases remaining between them. DNA of the CDR3: TGTGCCAGCAGCCCCGGACAGAACACCGGGGAGCTGTTTTTT. This encodes CASSPGQNTGELFF. Combining the CDR3 with reference TRBV5-6 and TRBJ2-2 gives the whole variable domain DAGVTQSPTHLIKTRGQQVTLRCSPKSGHDTVSWYQQALGQGPQFIFQYYEEEERQRGNFPDRFSGHQFPNYSSELNVNALLLGDSALYLCASSPGQNTGELFFGEGSRLTVL.

The CDR3, as DNA: TGCGCCAGCAGCCGGACAGTGGACTATGGCTACACCTTC. Its translation: CASSRTVDYGYTF. The chain uses TRBV4-3 and TRBJ1-2; D might be TRBD1 (6 bases). Trimming left V 4 bases short and J 3 bases short, with 9 bases between. Germline V CDR1 and CDR2: LGHNA, YSLEER. This CDR3 is built from 13 residues.

This sequence joins TRBV4-2 and TRBJ2-7; 9 positions agree with TRBD2. Per germline, CDR1 LGHNA and CDR2 YNFKEQ. V lost 0 bases to trimming and J lost 4 bases; unmatched junction nucleotides: 7. The CDR3 is 16 residues long. The CDR3 DNA reads TGTGCCAGCAGCCAAGAAGGGCCTAGCGGGATGTACGAGCAGTACTTC. Protein: CASSQEGPSGMYEQYF.

V is TRBV18 and J is TRBJ1-2; D not certain. The germline CDR1 and CDR2 sequences are KGHSH and LQKENI. Deletions cut 3 bases from V and 5 bases from J, with 13 bases between. The CDR3 runs 14 residues. For the CDR3, the DNA is TGTGCCAGCTCACCTGGTTTACCGAAATATGGCTACACCTTC. Protein sequence: CASSPGLPKYGYTF.

The gene calls are TRBV6-5 and TRBJ2-7; D may be TRBD1 or TRBD2 (5 bases each). V was cut by 1 base and J by 4 bases, with 11 bases left in between. The CDR3 spans 14 residues. The germline gives CDR1 MNHEY, CDR2 SVGAGI. The CDR3 coding sequence is TGTGCCAGCAGTTACTTGCAGGGACCGTACGAGCAGTACTTC. Its translation: CASSYLQGPYEQYF.

This chain joins TRBV28 and TRBJ2-7; TRBD2 matches at 10 bases. This CDR3 region has 15 residues. CDR1 and CDR2 (germline): MDHEN, SYDVKM. Trimming took 6 bases from V and 7 from J; bases not matched to a gene: 12. The CDR3 coding sequence is TGTGCCAGCAGCCCGGGGACTAGCGCGACGGGTGAGCAGTACTTC. Its protein product is CASSPGTSATGEQYF.